One and the same sample provided the 19 T cell receptor beta chains below, sequenced in a study of cytomegalovirus exposure and HLA in healthy donors. Clones were sequenced by immunoSEQ multiplex PCR, and TCRdb holds only the in-frame ones, with some missing. The repertoire holds around 170,000 clones, with around 85% as singletons. Input material: PBMCs. All receptors come from a man between 18 and 35 years old in good health and CMV-seropositive.

The chain links TRBV11-2 to TRBJ2-1, with 9 positions matching TRBD1. Germline V lookup: CDR1 SGHAT, CDR2 FQNNGV. The CDR3 covers 15 residues. Trimming removed 5 bases from V and 3 bases from J; junction bases left unmatched: 5. CDR3 residues: CASSRPGQGYNEQFF. DNA for the CDR3: TGTGCCAGCAGCCGACCGGGACAGGGCTACAATGAGCAGTTCTTC.

The rearrangement joins TRBV28 to TRBJ2-1; 11 positions match TRBD1. The CDR3 is 15 residues long. Germline CDR1 and CDR2: MDHEN and SYDVKM. Trimming removed 3 bases from V and 9 bases from J; junction bases left unmatched: 7. CDR3 loop: CASSLVDRGLAEQFF. The DNA of the CDR3 is TGTGCCAGCAGTTTGGTGGACAGGGGGCTCGCTGAGCAGTTCTTC.

This chain links TRBV7-9 with TRBJ1-2; D is perhaps TRBD1 (6 bases). Germline V gives CDR1 SEHNR, CDR2 FQNEAQ (reference sequence). Trimming shortened V by 3 bases and J by 8 bases, and 13 bases separated the two germline ends. This CDR3 comprises 13 residues. Here the CDR3 DNA reads TGTGCCAGCAGCTTGGAAACAGGGTGGGGCTACACCTTC. This encodes CASSLETGWGYTF. Full variable domain (outside the CDR3, taken from reference TRBV7-9 and TRBJ1-2): DTGVSQNPRHKITKRGQNVTFRCDPISEHNRLYWYRQTLGQGPEFLTYFQNEAQLEKSRLLSDRFSAERPKGSFSTLEIQRTEQGDSAMYLCASSLETGWGYTFGSGTRLTVV.

This clone was recorded only once. The rearrangement joins TRBV19 to TRBJ2-5; 7 bases match TRBD2. V trimming: 3 bases; J trimming: 5 bases; junction bases outside the gene matches: 12. The CDR3 is made up of 16 amino acids. Looked up from germline, CDR1 is LNHDA and CDR2 is SQIVND (reference sequence). The CDR3 here is CASSMRSAGAGETQYF. The CDR3 DNA reads as TGTGCCAGTAGTATGCGAAGTGCGGGAGCCGGGGAGACCCAGTACTTC.

The gene calls are TRBV25-1 and TRBJ2-5; D gene unclear. The V gene lost 1 base and the J gene lost 3 bases, with 9 bases spanning the gap. CDR1 MGHDK and CDR2 SYGVNS come from the germline V gene. The length of the CDR3 is 14 residues. This CDR3 reads CASSESDSEETQYF. In nucleotides, the CDR3 is TGTGCCAGCAGTGAATCCGATAGTGAAGAGACCCAGTACTTC.

With regard to this clone: This CDR3 is also generated by other DNA sequences in the sample. The CDR3: CASSVAGSYNEQFF. The CDR3 DNA sequence: TGTGCCAGCAGCGTAGCGGGCTCCTACAATGAGCAGTTCTTC. The chain combines TRBV9 with TRBJ2-1; no clear D gene. Trimming cost V 0 bases and J 0 bases, with 4 bases left between them. The CDR3 extends over 14 amino acids. The germline V gene has CDR1 SGDLS and CDR2 YYNGEE.

This chain uses TRBV5-4 with TRBJ2-2; 10 positions agree with TRBD2. Germline trimming cut 1 base from V and 5 bases from J; bases unmatched to any gene: 5. This CDR3 has 16 residues. Germline CDR1 SGHNT, CDR2 YYREEE (reference sequence). CDR3 sequence (DNA): TGTGCCAGCAGCTTGTCACTAGCGGGGAGGACCGGGGAGCTGTTTTTT. It is translated as CASSLSLAGRTGELFF.

The chain has TRBV13 and TRBJ2-7; no clear D. The V end lost 0 bases, the J end lost 7 bases, and 10 bases lay between the germline ends. Germline CDR1 reads PRHDT; CDR2 reads FYEKMQ (reference sequence). The CDR3 totals 13 residues. CDR3 loop: CASSLGLLQEQYF. CDR3 DNA sequence: TGTGCCAGCAGCTTAGGCCTTTTACAGGAGCAGTACTTC. Together with reference TRBV13 and TRBJ2-7, the CDR3 gives the full variable domain: AAGVIQSPRHLIKEKRETATLKCYPIPRHDTVYWYQQGPGQDPQFLISFYEKMQSDKGSIPDRFSAQQFSDYHSELNMSSLELGDSALYFCASSLGLLQEQYFGPGTRLTVT.

This chain connects TRBV7-9 to TRBJ2-7; D not resolved. CDR1 is SEHNR, CDR2 FQNEAQ, per germline (reference sequence). Trimming cost V 1 base and J 3 bases, with 7 bases left between them. The CDR3 extends over 13 amino acids. The CDR3 bases are TGTGCCAGCAGCTTAGTGGCAGACTACGAGCAGTACTTC. Amino acids: CASSLVADYEQYF.

This chain links TRBV5-1 with TRBJ2-1; maybe TRBD2 (5 bases). Per the germline V gene, CDR1 is SGHRS and CDR2 is YFSETQ. Trimming took off 6 bases at V and 0 bases at J, with 13 bases between the two ends. CDR3 length equals 15 residues. CDR3 coding DNA: TGCGCCAGCAAGGAGGAAGGTAGCTCCTACAATGAGCAGTTCTTC. Translating gives CASKEEGSSYNEQFF.

In this sample, this clone turned up once. V is TRBV4-1 and J is TRBJ1-5, with no clear D. The V and J ends lost 4 bases and 2 bases respectively, with 12 bases between them. The CDR3 consists of 15 residues. Looked up from germline, CDR1 is MGHRA and CDR2 is YSYEKL. Here the CDR3 DNA reads TGCGCCAGCAGCCCGACCCGGGTGGGCAATCAGCCCCAGCATTTT. Translated, it gives CASSPTRVGNQPQHF.

The genes are TRBV6-5 and TRBJ2-5; 9 bases align to TRBD2. This CDR3 is 16 amino acids long. V shed 2 bases, J shed 7 bases, and the junction held 11 bases outside the gene matches. Germline CDR1 MNHEY, CDR2 SVGAGI. CDR3: CASSYGAGGGGGTQYF. In DNA form, the CDR3 reads TGTGCCAGCAGTTACGGGGCGGGAGGCGGGGGGGGGACCCAGTACTTC.

V gene TRBV5-6 combines with J gene TRBJ2-7; no definite D call. Trimming pared 4 bases from V and 3 bases from J, leaving 14 bases between. This CDR3 contains 14 residues. CDR1 is SGHDT and CDR2 is YYEEEE in the germline V gene. The CDR3 spells CASSQDSASYEQYF. CDR3 DNA sequence: TGTGCCAGCAGCCAGGATTCTGCAAGCTACGAGCAGTACTTC.

V and J are TRBV7-9 and TRBJ2-7, with a weak D call TRBD2 (6 bases). Germline values: CDR1 SEHNR, CDR2 FQNEAQ (reference sequence). The CDR3 is made up of 13 amino acids. Trimming left V 3 bases short and J 5 bases short, with 11 bases between. The CDR3 loop reads CASSFYGGDEQYF. In DNA form, the CDR3 reads TGTGCCAGCAGCTTTTACGGGGGAGACGAGCAGTACTTC.

The V call is TRBV6-4, the J call TRBJ1-6; TRBD1 matches 8 bases. CDR1 MRHNA and CDR2 SNTAGT come from the germline V gene. The CDR3 length is 13 residues. With V trimmed by 7 bases and J by 11 bases, 7 bases remained unmatched. CDR3 in DNA: TGTGCCAGCACCGGGGACAGGACGGCACCCCTCCACTTT. It yields the protein CASTGDRTAPLHF.

The rearrangement joins TRBV12-5 to TRBJ1-5; a possible D gene is TRBD1 (5 bases). Germline V gene data show CDR1 as LGHNT and CDR2 as FRNRAP. The CDR3 runs 15 residues. V was pared by 5 bases and J by 4 bases, with 15 bases between. This chain's CDR3 is CASGPGGTVNQPQHF. The CDR3 nucleotides are TGTGCTAGTGGTCCCGGAGGGACGGTTAATCAGCCCCAGCATTTT.

This chain joins TRBV5-1 and TRBJ1-1; D is unresolved. The V end was cut by 4 bases, the J end by 5 bases, with 15 bases between. This CDR3 is 14 amino acids long. The germline V gene has CDR1 SGHRS and CDR2 YFSETQ. Here the CDR3 DNA reads TGCGCCAGCAGCCCGGGCTACGAGGGTACTGAAGCTTTCTTT. Translated: CASSPGYEGTEAFF.

The rearrangement uses TRBV7-2 and TRBJ1-2; 9 positions agree with TRBD1. The germline V gene encodes CDR1 SGHTA and CDR2 FQGNSA. The junction had 5 bases not matched to a gene; V was cut back by 4 bases and J by 8 bases. The CDR3 length is 13 residues. The chain's CDR3 is CASSYRTGEGYTF. The CDR3 nucleotides read TGTGCCAGCAGCTATCGGACAGGGGAAGGCTACACCTTC.

V is TRBV29-1 and J is TRBJ2-5; tentatively, D is TRBD1 (6 bases). Germline lookup yields CDR1 SQVTM and CDR2 ANQGSEA. V lost 5 bases and J 5 bases, leaving 21 bases between the germline ends. The CDR3 has 15 residues. CDR3: CSVSYTGSGWETQYF. The CDR3 DNA sequence: TGCAGCGTTTCTTACACAGGGAGCGGTTGGGAGACCCAGTACTTC. The whole variable domain, remainder taken from reference TRBV29-1 and TRBJ2-5, is SAVISQKPSRDICQRGTSLTIQCQVDSQVTMMFWYRQQPGQSLTLIATANQGSEATYESGFVIDKFPISRPNLTFSTLTVSNMSPEDSSIYLCSVSYTGSGWETQYFGPGTRLLVL.